This passage covers 31 T cell receptor beta chains from one sample sequenced in a study of blood T cell repertoires in COVID-19. The data were produced by immunoSEQ multiplex PCR, yet TCRdb's version contains in-frame clones alone and is incomplete. In the table there are 150,000 to 200,000 clones, around 88% of which are singletons. The sequenced sample consisted of peripheral blood. The receptors shown here come from a human donor in a cohort sampled during active COVID-19.

This sequence joins TRBV5-6 and TRBJ1-4; weak D call: TRBD1 (6 bases). There are 17 residues in the CDR3. Trimming removed 2 bases at V and 0 bases at J, with 14 bases between. Germline V gene lookup returns CDR1 SGHDT and CDR2 YYEEEE. The CDR3 nucleotides read TGTGCCAGCAGCTTCTTCCCGAAGGGGGCAACTAATGAAAAACTGTTTTTT. Amino acids: CASSFFPKGATNEKLFF.

The gene calls are TRBV7-2 and TRBJ2-7; 7 bases agree with TRBD2. Unmatched junction bases numbered 3, after V lost 2 bases and J lost 2 bases. The germline CDR1 and CDR2 sequences are SGHTA and FQGNSA. CDR3 length: 14 residues. In DNA, the CDR3 is TGTGCCAGCAGCTTACAAGCGGGGACCTACGAGCAGTACTTC. It is translated as CASSLQAGTYEQYF.

This chain links TRBV30 with TRBJ1-3; 9 positions agree with TRBD1. The germline V gene has CDR1 GTSNPN and CDR2 SVGIG (reference sequence). CDR3 length: 18 residues. V shed 3 bases, J shed 4 bases, and the junction held 16 bases outside the gene matches. CDR3 sequence reads: CAWRVDRGAKDLGNTIYF. The CDR3 bases are TGTGCCTGGAGGGTGGACAGGGGCGCAAAGGATCTCGGAAACACCATATATTTT.

The sample holds one count of this clone. The chain has TRBV27 and TRBJ1-5; weak D call: TRBD1 (6 bases). This CDR3 has 13 amino acids. The germline gives CDR1 MNHEY, CDR2 SMNVEV (reference sequence). Trimming left V 3 bases short and J 5 bases short, with 8 bases between. CDR3 nucleotides: TGTGCCAGCAGTTTGACAGGAGATCAGCCCCAGCATTTT. Translation: CASSLTGDQPQHF.

The rearrangement uses TRBV28 and TRBJ2-7, with D maybe TRBD1 (5 bases). Germline V gene lookup returns CDR1 MDHEN and CDR2 SYDVKM. Trimming removed 2 bases at V and 3 bases at J, with 8 bases between. The CDR3 consists of 13 residues. The CDR3 reads CASSLTGHYEQYF. In nucleotides, the CDR3 is TGTGCCAGCAGTTTAACAGGACACTACGAGCAGTACTTC.

This clone has a single count. The chain uses TRBV4-3 and TRBJ2-7, with 9 bases lining up with TRBD2. The CDR3 sequence is 15 residues long. V lost 1 base and J lost 0; bases outside the gene matches: 1. Germline V gene data show CDR1 as LGHNA and CDR2 as YSLEER. The CDR3 DNA follows: TGCGCCAGCAGCCAAGGGACTAGCGTCTCCTACGAGCAGTACTTC. The encoded protein is CASSQGTSVSYEQYF.

The gene calls are TRBV5-1 and TRBJ2-7, with 11 bases lining up with TRBD2. The germline CDR1 and CDR2 sequences are SGHRS and YFSETQ. V shed 4 bases, J shed 2 bases, and the junction held 5 bases outside the gene matches. The CDR3 has 15 residues. The CDR3 DNA reads as TGCGCCAGCAGCCAGGGACTAGCGGCGACCTACGAGCAGTACTTC. It encodes CASSQGLAATYEQYF.

For this clone: At one boundary the junction diverges from the germline segment, which might be a read error. The CDR3 DNA follows: TGTGCCAGCAGCGAAGACAGGGTAGGGGCCACTGAAGCTTTCTTT. It encodes CASSEDRVGATEAFF. The V and J genes are TRBV3-1 (or the pseudogene TRBV3-2) and TRBJ1-1; 7 bases align to TRBD1. Germline loops: CDR1 LGHDT, CDR2 YNNKEL (reference sequence). The CDR3 covers 15 residues.

This clone appeared a single time. The chain employs TRBV20-1 and TRBJ2-6, with D hard to call. The CDR3 is 15 residues long. Trimming left V 3 bases short and J 4 bases short, with 13 bases between. Germline loops: CDR1 DFQATT, CDR2 SNEGSKA (reference sequence). The CDR3 DNA reads TGCAGTGCTAGTGGGTTGAGTGCGGGGGCCAACGTCCTGACTTTC. Amino acids: CSASGLSAGANVLTF.

V usage is TRBV24-1 and J usage is TRBJ2-5, with D uncertain. The V and J ends lost 3 bases and 2 bases respectively, with 3 bases between them. This CDR3 has 12 residues. CDR1 and CDR2 from the germline V gene are KGHDR and SFDVKD. CDR3 residues: CATSDPQETQYF. In DNA, the CDR3 is TGTGCCACCAGTGATCCACAAGAGACCCAGTACTTC.

This clone was found a few times. The rearrangement joins TRBV7-9 to TRBJ1-2; D is unclear. The V gene lost 5 bases and the J gene lost 12 bases, with 7 bases spanning the gap. This CDR3 comprises 9 residues. Per germline, CDR1 SEHNR and CDR2 FQNEAQ (reference sequence). This CDR3 is CASSPGDTF. Written as DNA, the CDR3 is TGTGCCAGCAGCCCCGGGGACACCTTC.

V and J are TRBV2 and TRBJ2-7; 9 bases match TRBD2. The germline gives CDR1 SNHLY, CDR2 FYNNEI. The CDR3 has 14 amino acids. V was pared by 6 bases and J by 9 bases, with 12 bases of the junction left unmatched. Here the CDR3 DNA reads TGTGCCAGCAGCCTTAGCGGGGGTGGGGTCGGGCAGTACTTC. This gives the protein CASSLSGGGVGQYF.

The chain employs TRBV7-6 and TRBJ2-5; 7 positions match TRBD2. CDR3 length equals 22 residues. CDR1 and CDR2 from the germline V gene are SGHVS and FNYEAQ. Trimming took 4 bases from V and 1 from J; bases not matched to a gene: 27. The CDR3: CASSSLPLVGAGNSRGQETQYF. The CDR3 DNA sequence: TGTGCCAGCAGCTCCCTTCCCCTAGTTGGAGCGGGAAACTCTAGGGGCCAAGAGACCCAGTACTTC.

The rearrangement links TRBV2 to TRBJ2-7; TRBD2 matches 10 bases. In germline, CDR1 is SNHLY, CDR2 FYNNEI. The CDR3 has 14 amino acids. After removal of 8 bases from V and 4 bases from J, the junction contained 8 bases not matched to a gene. In DNA form, the CDR3 reads TGTGCCAGCGCCCTAGCGGGAGAGTTATACGAGCAGTACTTC. This encodes CASALAGELYEQYF. Supplemented by reference TRBV2 and TRBJ2-7, the full variable domain reads EPEVTQTPSHQVTQMGQEVILRCVPISNHLYFYWYRQILGQKVEFLVSFYNNEISEKSEIFDDQFSVERPDGSNFTLKIRSTKLEDSAMYFCASALAGELYEQYFGPGTRLTVT.

This chain links TRBV19 with TRBJ2-3; 9 nucleotides align to TRBD1. Germline lookup yields CDR1 LNHDA and CDR2 SQIVND (reference sequence). V lost 4 bases, J lost 4 bases, and 6 bases stayed unmatched. The CDR3 length is 15 residues. In DNA, the CDR3 is TGTGCCAGTAGTACCCGGGACAGGGTAGCAGATACGCAGTATTTT. Residues: CASSTRDRVADTQYF.

V and J are TRBV19 and TRBJ1-5; possible D gene TRBD1, 6 bases. The CDR3 has 15 residues. The germline V and J ends were trimmed by 7 bases and 0 bases, with 13 bases remaining between them. Germline-derived CDR1 and CDR2 are LNHDA and SQIVND (reference sequence). This chain's CDR3 is CASIGRTDSNQPQHF. The CDR3 coding sequence is TGTGCCAGTATCGGACGGACAGATAGCAATCAGCCCCAGCATTTT.

V and J are TRBV28 and TRBJ1-5; the D gene is possibly TRBD1 (5 bases). The CDR3 spans 14 residues. Trimming removed 1 base at V and 6 bases at J, with 10 bases between. The germline CDR1 and CDR2 sequences are MDHEN and SYDVKM. CDR3 nucleotides: TGTGCCAGCAGTTTATCATTCGGGGGTCAGCCCCAGCATTTT. Protein: CASSLSFGGQPQHF.

In this sample, this clone turned up a few times. The gene calls are TRBV3-1 (or the pseudogene TRBV3-2) and TRBJ2-1, with 7 bases identical to TRBD2. CDR3 length: 17 amino acids. Germline V gene data show CDR1 as LGHDT and CDR2 as YNNKEL (reference sequence). V gave up 1 base and J gave up 3 bases; unmatched junction bases: 9. The CDR3 DNA sequence: TGTGCCAGCAGCCAAGCCCCGATAGGGGACTACTACAATGAGCAGTTCTTC. Its translation is CASSQAPIGDYYNEQFF.

The J gene is TRBJ2-5, the V gene TRBV19, with TRBD1 matching over 9 bases. With V trimmed by 6 bases and J by 1 base, 3 bases remained unmatched. Germline CDR1 reads LNHDA; CDR2 reads SQIVND (reference sequence). The CDR3 runs to 14 residues. DNA for the CDR3: TGTGCCAGTAGAGGGACAGGGACCCAAGAGACCCAGTACTTC. Its translation: CASRGTGTQETQYF.

The chain is built from TRBV10-3 and TRBJ1-4; no firm D call. V lost 7 bases and J 7 bases, leaving 13 bases between the germline ends. In germline, CDR1 is ENHRY, CDR2 SYGVKD. The CDR3 is 13 residues long. The chain's CDR3 is CAIKNWTSEKLFF. CDR3 DNA: TGTGCCATCAAGAACTGGACTTCTGAAAAACTGTTTTTT.

This chain connects TRBV7-2 to TRBJ2-1, with a tentative D call TRBD1 (6 bases). CDR3 size: 14 residues. V was pared by 8 bases and J by 6 bases, with 17 bases between. Per germline, CDR1 SGHTA and CDR2 FQGNSA. Written as DNA, the CDR3 is TGTGCCAGCGGTGGGGACATCTTGCGCAATGAGCAGTTCTTC. Translating it yields CASGGDILRNEQFF.

The sample holds one count of this clone. The chain is built from TRBV6-4 and TRBJ2-7, with D perhaps TRBD2 (5 bases). Germline V gene sequence: CDR1 MRHNA, CDR2 SNTAGT. The CDR3 is 13 residues long. V was clipped by 4 bases and J by 4 bases, with 11 bases between them. CDR3 in amino acids: CASSAEGGYEQYF. DNA for the CDR3: TGTGCCAGCAGTGCCGAGGGCGGTTACGAGCAGTACTTC.

The table lists this clone with a count of one. J is TRBJ2-1 and V is TRBV7-9, with 7 bases lining up with TRBD1. Germline values: CDR1 SEHNR, CDR2 FQNEAQ (reference sequence). V lost 1 base and J lost 7; bases outside the gene matches: 7. The CDR3 runs 15 residues. The CDR3 region is CASSLVAGGRNEQFF. Written as DNA, the CDR3 is TGTGCCAGCAGCTTAGTCGCAGGGGGTAGAAATGAGCAGTTCTTC. The entire variable domain, with the rest obtained from reference TRBV7-9 and TRBJ2-1, is as follows: DTGVSQNPRHKITKRGQNVTFRCDPISEHNRLYWYRQTLGQGPEFLTYFQNEAQLEKSRLLSDRFSAERPKGSFSTLEIQRTEQGDSAMYLCASSLVAGGRNEQFFGPGTRLTVL.

This chain links TRBV6-2 or TRBV6-3 with TRBJ2-5, with TRBD2 matching over 11 bases. This CDR3 has 14 amino acids. Germline V gene lookup returns CDR1 MNHEY and CDR2 SVGEGT. The junction had 2 bases not matched to a gene; V was cut back by 4 bases and J by 4 bases. CDR3 sequence: CASSFLAGGETQYF. CDR3 nucleotide sequence: TGTGCCAGCAGTTTCCTAGCGGGGGGAGAGACCCAGTACTTC.

The chain joins TRBV19 to TRBJ2-6, with D unclear. The CDR3 sequence is 16 residues long. Trimming took off 3 bases at V and 3 bases at J, with 12 bases between the two ends. The germline CDR1 and CDR2 sequences are LNHDA and SQIVND (reference sequence). CDR3 in amino acids: CASSITVLVGANVLTF. For the CDR3, the DNA is TGTGCCAGTAGTATTACAGTACTTGTTGGGGCCAACGTCCTGACTTTC.

This chain joins TRBV5-1 and TRBJ2-3; 8 bases fit TRBD2. CDR3 length: 16 amino acids. CDR1 and CDR2 from the germline V gene are SGHRS and YFSETQ. J lost 0 bases, V lost 7 bases, and 10 bases had no gene match. The CDR3 is CASFAGGAPSTDTQYF. CDR3 nucleotides: TGCGCCAGCTTTGCGGGGGGCGCACCTAGCACAGATACGCAGTATTTT.

The chain carries TRBV7-6 and TRBJ2-7, with a weak D call TRBD1 (7 bases). V lost 4 bases, J lost 2 bases, and 12 bases lay in between. The CDR3 is 14 amino acids. Germline-derived CDR1 and CDR2 are SGHVS and FNYEAQ. CDR3 in DNA: TGTGCCAGCAGCTGGGGGGACAGCACCTACGAGCAGTACTTC. Protein sequence: CASSWGDSTYEQYF.

This chain uses TRBV7-8 with TRBJ1-1; no reliable D call. Germline V lookup: CDR1 SGHVS, CDR2 FQNEAQ. V lost 4 bases and J 0 bases, leaving 6 bases between the germline ends. CDR3 length: 13 amino acids. The CDR3 DNA sequence: TGTGCCAGCAGCTCCCGGGTGAACACTGAAGCTTTCTTT. This gives the protein CASSSRVNTEAFF.

This clone was seen a few times. The CDR3 region has the DNA TGTGCCAGCAGCCCCGACCCGGGACAGGCGCCAACTAACTATGGCTACACCTTC. Translation: CASSPDPGQAPTNYGYTF. The chain joins TRBV7-9 to TRBJ1-2; 8 nucleotides line up with TRBD1. The germline gives CDR1 SEHNR, CDR2 FQNEAQ (reference sequence). The CDR3 is 18 amino acids. V dropped 5 bases and J dropped 0; count of bases not matched to a gene: 14. Complete variable domain (other parts from reference TRBV7-9 and TRBJ1-2): DTGVSQNPRHKITKRGQNVTFRCDPISEHNRLYWYRQTLGQGPEFLTYFQNEAQLEKSRLLSDRFSAERPKGSFSTLEIQRTEQGDSAMYLCASSPDPGQAPTNYGYTFGSGTRLTVV.

In the case of this clone: This sample also contains other DNA sequences that code for the same CDR3. This chain links TRBV7-9 with TRBJ2-3, with D possibly matching TRBD2 (5 bases). The germline V gene has CDR1 SEHNR and CDR2 FQNEAQ (reference sequence). This CDR3 region has 13 residues. V dropped 5 bases and J dropped 6 bases, with 12 bases sitting between them. The CDR3 DNA reads as TGTGCCAGCAGCCCGCGCGGGCCGGATACGCAGTATTTT. Protein product: CASSPRGPDTQYF. Variable domain in full (rest from reference TRBV7-9 and TRBJ2-3): DTGVSQNPRHKITKRGQNVTFRCDPISEHNRLYWYRQTLGQGPEFLTYFQNEAQLEKSRLLSDRFSAERPKGSFSTLEIQRTEQGDSAMYLCASSPRGPDTQYFGPGTRLTVL.

V is TRBV6-6 and J is TRBJ2-2; D ambiguous. The CDR3 contains 15 residues. The V and J ends lost 8 bases and 0 bases respectively, with 13 bases between them. Germline CDR1 is MNHNY and CDR2 is SVGAGI (reference sequence). CDR3 coding DNA: TGTGCCAGCCGTTCCCCAACTACGAACACCGGGGAGCTGTTTTTT. Its translation is CASRSPTTNTGELFF.